This T cell receptor (beta chain) originates from a study of T cell responses to AZD1222 COVID-19 vaccine. In regard to this clone: Its target is not known. Compared with germline, one end of the junction differs, possibly owing to a read error.

TCRdb's copy holds only in-frame clones and misses some; the assay was immunoSEQ multiplex PCR. Found here are around 150,000 clones, around 92% of them singletons; the top ten hold around 1%. Broader study findings: Nearly half of the spike-specific TCRs reportedly recognize variant regions that carry no mutations.

The germline V gene has CDR1 SGDLS and CDR2 YYNGEE. CDR3 size: 16 residues. V gene TRBV9 combines with J gene TRBJ2-5, with 10 bases lining up with TRBD2. The clonotype originates from an adult who received the AZD1222 COVID-19 vaccine. The material was peripheral blood, obtained 28 days after the second AZD1222 dose. CDR3 coding DNA: TGTGCCAGCAGTGTAGTCCCTAGCGGGGGAGATGGGACCCAGTACTTC. It is translated as CASSVVPSGGDGTQYF.